This T cell receptor beta chain was recorded in a study of T cells in Graves' hyperthyroidism and ophthalmopathy. This clonotype was seen at least ten times. The CDR3 runs 14 residues. V was pared by 6 bases and J by 1 base, with 12 bases between. Germline V gene sequence: CDR1 SEHNR, CDR2 FQNEAQ (reference sequence). Amplification yielded TCR beta CDR3 regions, with RNA transcripts as the source. The HTBI primer set drove a first-round RT-PCR of the TCR CDR3. Via MiXCR, TCRdb re-called the multiplex PCR reads, giving one row per CDR3 protein. This table has about 590,000 distinct CDR3 sequences, roughly 14% appearing once.

V is TRBV7-9 and J is TRBJ1-1; D call uncertain. The sequenced sample was blood. This sequence originates from a woman in her twenties or thirties with Graves' hyperthyroidism. The CDR3 is CASRSRDPNTEAFF. The DNA for the CDR3 is TGTGCCAGCAGAAGCCGGGATCCGAACACTGAAGCTTTCTTT.